The 14 T cell receptor beta chains in this list originate from one sample, sequenced in a study of T cell responses to AZD1222 COVID-19 vaccine. Produced via immunoSEQ multiplex PCR; TCRdb's table is partial and in-frame only. This sample yields more than 85,000 clones, of which approximately 82% are seen a single time; over 20% belongs to the top ten. The source was peripheral blood, collected on day 0 of AZD1222 vaccination. Source of these receptors: an adult in good health.

This sequence joins TRBV28 and TRBJ2-7; 10 nucleotides align to TRBD2. Germline V gives CDR1 MDHEN, CDR2 SYDVKM. With 5 bases clipped from V and 0 bases from J, the junction kept 4 bases outside the gene matches. The CDR3 totals 15 residues. CDR3 DNA: TGTGCCAGCAGTAAGACTAGCGGGTACTCCTACGAGCAGTACTTC. It is translated as CASSKTSGYSYEQYF.

The chain combines TRBV11-2 with TRBJ2-7; D is perhaps TRBD1 or TRBD2 (5 bases each). V lost 5 bases to trimming and J lost 1 base, with 18 bases between them. Germline CDR1 is SGHAT and CDR2 is FQNNGV. This CDR3 has 16 amino acids. The CDR3 sequence is CASSTGTVSASYEQYF. CDR3 DNA: TGTGCCAGCAGCACCGGGACGGTTTCAGCTTCCTACGAGCAGTACTTC.

This clone appeared once. The chain couples TRBV29-1 to TRBJ2-3; D possibly corresponds to TRBD2 (5 bases). The V end was cut by 8 bases, the J end by 2 bases, with 11 bases between. The germline V gene encodes CDR1 SQVTM and CDR2 ANQGSEA. The CDR3 extends over 12 amino acids. The CDR3: CSPEGLTDTQYF. CDR3 DNA sequence: TGCAGCCCCGAGGGCCTCACAGATACGCAGTATTTT.

CDR3 in amino acids: CASSYGRGTYNSPLHF. CDR3 nucleotide sequence: TGTGCCAGCAGTTACGGGAGGGGGACCTATAATTCACCCCTCCACTTT. The V gene is TRBV6-5, the J gene TRBJ1-6, with D tentatively TRBD1 (6 bases). Between the trimmed V and J ends, which lost 2 bases and 2 bases, there was a span of 10 bases. This CDR3 is 16 amino acids long. Germline CDR1 is MNHEY and CDR2 is SVGAGI.

This clone came up a few times. The chain has TRBV3-1 (or the pseudogene TRBV3-2) and TRBJ2-7; D might be TRBD1 (6 bases). The CDR3 contains 13 residues. Looked up from germline, CDR1 is LGHDT and CDR2 is YNNKEL (reference sequence). The V end was cut by 6 bases, the J end by 7 bases, with 16 bases between. The CDR3 DNA reads as TGTGCCAGCAGTCCGACAGGACAGATTGAGCAGTACTTC. As protein: CASSPTGQIEQYF.

CDR3 DNA sequence: TGTGCCACTTGGACAGGGGGCCGATCGGGGACCGGGGAGCTGTTTTTT. Translation: CATWTGGRSGTGELFF. This sequence joins TRBV10-3 and TRBJ2-2, with 11 nucleotides matching TRBD1. V trimming: 10 bases; J trimming: 5 bases; junction bases outside the gene matches: 12. Germline CDR1 reads ENHRY; CDR2 reads SYGVKD. The CDR3 has 16 amino acids.

The V and J genes are TRBV28 and TRBJ2-7, with D possibly matching TRBD2 (6 bases). V lost 3 bases and J lost 0, with 12 bases in between. The CDR3 has 15 amino acids. CDR1 is MDHEN, CDR2 SYDVKM, per germline. The CDR3 sequence: CASSFGGTGSYEQYF. The CDR3 DNA reads as TGTGCCAGCAGTTTCGGGGGAACAGGCTCCTACGAGCAGTACTTC.

This clone was observed a handful of times. The chain recombines TRBV29-1 with TRBJ1-1; tentative D call: TRBD1 (6 bases). The CDR3 loop spans 16 amino acids. The V end lost 4 bases, the J end lost 4 bases, and 22 bases lay between the germline ends. CDR1 SQVTM and CDR2 ANQGSEA come from the germline V gene. CDR3 bases: TGCAGCGTTGGTTCCTCTCAGGGGCCTTCTGGCACTGAAGCTTTCTTT. Protein product: CSVGSSQGPSGTEAFF. The full variable domain, rest sourced from reference TRBV29-1 and TRBJ1-1, is SAVISQKPSRDICQRGTSLTIQCQVDSQVTMMFWYRQQPGQSLTLIATANQGSEATYESGFVIDKFPISRPNLTFSTLTVSNMSPEDSSIYLCSVGSSQGPSGTEAFFGQGTRLTVV.

The chain carries TRBV30 and TRBJ2-3; D perhaps matches TRBD1 (6 bases). The V end lost 2 bases, the J end lost 0 bases, and 9 bases lay between the germline ends. The CDR3 spans 14 residues. CDR1 and CDR2 (germline): GTSNPN, SVGIG (reference sequence). The CDR3 nucleotides are TGTGCCTGGAGTAGGGGGTCTAGCACAGATACGCAGTATTTT. This encodes CAWSRGSSTDTQYF.

The chain links TRBV11-2 to TRBJ2-1; TRBD1 is a possible D gene (6 bases). The germline CDR1 and CDR2 sequences are SGHAT and FQNNGV. Trimming removed 4 bases from V and 9 bases from J, with 19 bases in between. This CDR3 region has 15 residues. CDR3 DNA sequence: TGTGCCAGCAGCTCTCTGCCGAGGGGGAAAGGTGAGCAGTTCTTC. Amino acid sequence: CASSSLPRGKGEQFF.

The V and J genes are TRBV7-2 and TRBJ2-7; 7 bases map to TRBD2. V gave up 5 bases and J gave up 5 bases; unmatched junction bases: 12. Germline V CDR1 and CDR2: SGHTA, FQGNSA. The CDR3 is made up of 15 amino acids. The CDR3 reads CASSPSGEEWDEQYF. Here the CDR3 DNA reads TGTGCCAGCAGCCCTAGCGGAGAAGAGTGGGACGAGCAGTACTTC.

This chain uses TRBV30 with TRBJ1-2; perhaps TRBD1 as D (5 bases). The CDR3 consists of 11 residues. Per the germline V gene, CDR1 is GTSNPN and CDR2 is SVGIG (reference sequence). Between the trimmed V and J ends, which lost 8 bases and 1 base, there was a span of 8 bases. The CDR3 loop is CAGDSNYGYTF. The DNA of the CDR3 is TGTGCCGGTGACAGTAACTATGGCTACACCTTC.

This chain links TRBV6-5 with TRBJ2-5; D perhaps matches TRBD2 (7 bases). Trimming cost V 1 base and J 5 bases, with 17 bases left between them. The CDR3 is 16 amino acids. Germline-derived CDR1 and CDR2 are MNHEY and SVGAGI. The CDR3, as DNA: TGTGCCAGCAGTTACTGGAGGGGGGGCGTAACGGAGACCCAGTACTTC. This sequence encodes CASSYWRGGVTETQYF.

This rearrangement joins TRBV28 to TRBJ1-1, with 7 bases matching TRBD1. Germline CDR1 is MDHEN and CDR2 is SYDVKM. After removal of 3 bases from V and 6 bases from J, the junction contained 10 bases not matched to a gene. The CDR3 is 15 residues long. CDR3 in amino acids: CASSFYDRAGAEAFF. The CDR3 DNA follows: TGTGCCAGCAGTTTCTACGACAGGGCTGGCGCTGAAGCTTTCTTT.